These 19 T cell receptor beta chains came from one sample sequenced in a study of monozygotic twins with inflammatory bowel disease. For each CDR3 protein, TCRdb gives one entry from its re-call of the 5' RACE reads, without DNA. This sample's table reports some 170,000 distinct CDR3 sequences. Sequencing used blood. These receptors all come from a human donor with ulcerative colitis or Crohn's disease, or a healthy co-twin of an affected twin (not recorded which).

The V gene is TRBV29-1, the J gene TRBJ2-7; TCRdb gives TRBD1 as the D gene, but with no DNA this cannot be confirmed. CDR1 is SQVTM, CDR2 ANQGSEA, per germline. The CDR3 consists of 14 residues. The CDR3: CSVSDGHLSYEQYF.

The chain is built from TRBV7-6 and TRBJ2-7; the TCRdb call, TRBD2, lacks DNA for checking. CDR1 SGHVS and CDR2 FNYEAQ come from the germline V gene. The CDR3 covers 16 residues. The CDR3 spells CASSPQIGTASYEQYF. Full variable domain (remainder filled in from reference TRBV7-6 and TRBJ2-7): GAGVSQSPRYKVTKRGQDVALRCDPISGHVSLYWYRQALGQGPEFLTYFNYEAQQDKSGLPNDRFSAERPEGSISTLTIQRTEQRDSAMYRCASSPQIGTASYEQYFGPGTRLTVT.

This chain uses TRBV15 with TRBJ2-5. The CDR3 spans 15 residues. The germline gives CDR1 LNHNV, CDR2 YYDKDF (reference sequence). The CDR3 sequence is CATSRRSSVGETQYF. The complete variable domain, with remaining parts taken from reference TRBV15 and TRBJ2-5, reads DAMVIQNPRYQVTQFGKPVTLSCSQTLNHNVMYWYQQKSSQAPKLLFHYYDKDFNNEADTPDNFQSRRPNTSFCFLDIRSPGLGDTAMYLCATSRRSSVGETQYFGPGTRLLVL.

The V and J genes are TRBV12-3 or TRBV12-4 and TRBJ2-5. The CDR3 has 13 residues. The CDR3 reads CASSLTVRETQYF.

This sequence joins TRBV2 and TRBJ1-1. This CDR3 is built from 12 residues. The germline V gene encodes CDR1 SNHLY and CDR2 FYNNEI. The CDR3 region is CASSEWVPEAFF. Drawing the rest from reference TRBV2 and TRBJ1-1, the complete variable domain is EPEVTQTPSHQVTQMGQEVILRCVPISNHLYFYWYRQILGQKVEFLVSFYNNEISEKSEIFDDQFSVERPDGSNFTLKIRSTKLEDSAMYFCASSEWVPEAFFGQGTRLTVV.

The chain employs TRBV5-6 and TRBJ1-5; the TCRdb call, TRBD1, lacks DNA for checking. The length of the CDR3 is 15 residues. The V gene's germline CDR1 is SGHDT and CDR2 YYEEEE. Here the CDR3 reads CASSQAGRSNQPQHF. The complete variable domain, with remaining parts taken from reference TRBV5-6 and TRBJ1-5, reads DAGVTQSPTHLIKTRGQQVTLRCSPKSGHDTVSWYQQALGQGPQFIFQYYEEEERQRGNFPDRFSGHQFPNYSSELNVNALLLGDSALYLCASSQAGRSNQPQHFGDGTRLSIL.

The V call is TRBV29-1, the J call TRBJ2-2; TCRdb selects TRBD2, and the lack of DNA leaves this call unchecked. This CDR3 comprises 18 residues. Germline-derived CDR1 and CDR2 are SQVTM and ANQGSEA. CDR3: CSVVRGTGLGPNTGELFF.

This clonotype ranks as medium-sized (0.01 to 0.1%) in terms of frequency. The chain joins TRBV5-6 to TRBJ2-1. The CDR3 consists of 16 residues. The germline V gene encodes CDR1 SGHDT and CDR2 YYEEEE. Here the CDR3 reads CASSPRGYSSYNEQFF.

V and J are TRBV3-1 and TRBJ2-5; the TRBD1 assignment by TCRdb is unverifiable without DNA. CDR3 size: 14 residues. CDR1 and CDR2 from the germline V gene are LGHDT and YNNKEL (reference sequence). This CDR3 is CASSGWTGEKTQYF.

The chain combines TRBV7-2 with TRBJ2-7. The germline V gene has CDR1 SGHTA and CDR2 FQGNSA. This CDR3 spans 14 amino acids. The CDR3 spells CASSFADSSYEQYF. Complete variable domain (other parts from reference TRBV7-2 and TRBJ2-7): GAGVSQSPSNKVTEKGKDVELRCDPISGHTALYWYRQSLGQGLEFLIYFQGNSAPDKSGLPSDRFSAERTGGSVSTLTIQRTQQEDSAVYLCASSFADSSYEQYFGPGTRLTVT.

The rearrangement uses TRBV6-5 and TRBJ2-2. The V gene's germline CDR1 is MNHEY and CDR2 SVGAGI. The CDR3 has 13 residues. CDR3 region: CASSYLNTGELFF.

The gene calls are TRBV6-6 and TRBJ2-5. Germline lookup yields CDR1 MNHNY and CDR2 SVGAGI (reference sequence). The CDR3 loop spans 13 amino acids. CDR3 in amino acids: CASRQNNQETQYF.

The gene calls are TRBV10-3 and TRBJ2-5; TCRdb picks TRBD2, but there is no DNA to check that call. The CDR3 loop spans 17 amino acids. CDR1 is ENHRY and CDR2 is SYGVKD in the germline V gene. CDR3 in amino acids: CATRPVGRGLEEETQYF.

The chain couples TRBV3-1 to TRBJ2-1; TCRdb outputs TRBD2, but without DNA this stays unchecked. This CDR3 comprises 14 residues. The germline CDR1 and CDR2 sequences are LGHDT and YNNKEL (reference sequence). The CDR3 protein is CASSQQLADNEQFF.

This rearrangement joins TRBV15 to TRBJ2-1; TCRdb's assignment of TRBD1 cannot be checked, as there is no DNA. Germline V gene sequence: CDR1 LNHNV, CDR2 YYDKDF (reference sequence). There are 15 residues in the CDR3. CDR3 sequence reads: CATGRDRTGDNEQFF.

The rearrangement uses TRBV7-9 and TRBJ2-1; TCRdb gives TRBD2 as the D gene, but with no DNA this cannot be confirmed. This CDR3 comprises 15 residues. Germline loops: CDR1 SEHNR, CDR2 FQNEAQ (reference sequence). Here the CDR3 reads CASSPGLAGLEEQFF.

The chain carries TRBV5-1 and TRBJ1-4; TCRdb's D call, TRBD1, is unchecked because there is no DNA. The CDR3 contains 15 residues. The germline V gene has CDR1 SGHRS and CDR2 YFSETQ. The CDR3 loop reads CASSLLTGGDEKLFF.

The chain employs TRBV5-1 and TRBJ2-7; absent DNA, TCRdb's TRBD1 call cannot be checked. Germline V gene lookup returns CDR1 SGHRS and CDR2 YFSETQ. The CDR3 is made up of 14 amino acids. CDR3 loop: CASSLVQGGYEQYF.

The rearrangement links TRBV28 to TRBJ2-1; TCRdb outputs TRBD1, but without DNA this stays unchecked. Germline values: CDR1 MDHEN, CDR2 SYDVKM. The CDR3 totals 14 residues. The chain's CDR3 is CVTWAGGTHNEQFF.